This T cell receptor (beta chain) was sequenced for a study of T-cell memory formation after mild COVID-19. Study as a whole: Largely donor-specific TCR clusters were found.

Study-wide results and limits: Researchers report contracting CD4+ clones mostly in CM and EM, with CD8+ clones in EMRA. Pre-infection memory already had some responding clones, implying cross-reactive memory joined. Specificity for SARS-CoV-2 was not confirmed among the second-wave clones peaking on day 37.

Remarks on this clonotype: What it recognizes is unknown.

V trimming: 4 bases; J trimming: 7 bases; junction bases outside the gene matches: 7. The CDR3 covers 16 residues. Germline V gives CDR1 PRHDT, CDR2 FYEKMQ (reference sequence). TCRdb reanalysed the 5' RACE reads using MiXCR and keeps one entry per CDR3 protein. The sample has roughly 500,000 distinct CDR3 sequences; roughly 20% are singletons. The sequence was obtained from an adult woman who had mild COVID-19 (a few samples of this study predate the infection). Cell type and time point are not known. The gene calls are TRBV13 and TRBJ2-5; TRBD2 matches at 15 bases. Sample: PBMCs or a T cell subset sorted from them (not recorded which). The CDR3 loop is CASSSWTSGRAGTQYF. The CDR3 DNA sequence: TGTGCCAGCAGCTCCTGGACTAGCGGGAGGGCTGGGACCCAGTACTTC.